A single T cell receptor (beta chain) is shown here with its context. The sample belongs to a study of T cell responses to AZD1222 COVID-19 vaccine. Study information: Pooled together were second doses at about 4 or about 12 weeks.

The ends were cut back, 2 bases at V and 3 bases at J, with 11 bases in the middle. From germline, CDR1 is SGHVS and CDR2 FNYEAQ. The CDR3 loop spans 15 amino acids. The data were produced by immunoSEQ multiplex PCR, yet TCRdb's version contains in-frame clones alone and is incomplete. The sample has 100,000 or so clones, about 87% seen once. This chain connects TRBV7-6 to TRBJ1-5; maybe TRBD1 (6 bases). This TCR came from an adult in good health. The sequencing used peripheral blood, collected on day 0 of AZD1222 vaccination. The CDR3 is CASSLSTGPNQPQHF. CDR3 in DNA: TGTGCCAGCAGCTTATCCACAGGGCCCAATCAGCCCCAGCATTTT.